Sequencing of this T cell receptor beta chain was carried out in a study of cytomegalovirus exposure and HLA in healthy donors (dated by TCRdb to about 2017). Regarding the study in general: An earlier analysis of 550 to 700 of the donors reported about 290 Gb of sequence data and approximately 110 million unique TCR beta sequences from about 200 million T cells. Roughly 300 gigabases of sequencing data and about 92 million unique TCR sequences made up an early release that covered approximately 700 HLA-typed donors. Among the roughly 400 genotyped donors, approximately 76% belonged to the genetic ancestry cluster associated with self-reported Caucasian donors. The aim of the study was to test whether cataloging public T cell receptors could identify signatures of past pathogen exposure. The study used immunosequencing to profile the T cell repertoires of 600 to 850 subjects and linked those repertoires to cytomegalovirus serostatus. A separate validation cohort of roughly 130 different subjects was used in addition to the approximately 700-subject first cohort. To predict cytomegalovirus infection status, the study brought together high-throughput TCR immunosequencing, statistical association of individual TCRs with disease status, and machine learning. To study patterns of TCR occurrence, a later analysis re-analyzed previously published TCR beta repertoires from under 750 donors and added high-resolution HLA genotyping. Rather than drawing on any new phenotypic data, the later analysis identified candidate immune exposures from TCR beta sequences and the way those sequences occurred across donors. An earlier analysis of fewer than 750 of the donors used high-throughput TCR beta sequencing to judge whether each TCR beta V gene segment behaved as functional or pseudogenic. Donor age, sex, ethnicity and CMV serostatus were collected together with the repertoire data. Genome-wide SNP genotypes for about 65% of the 666 donors were used in a later genetic analysis, which treated that subset as a discovery cohort. All discovery cohort repertoires had been generated using a single sequencing platform. HLA typing included class I and class II loci at four-digit resolution. The number of donors typed differed by locus, with 629-630 for A, B, C, DRB1 and DQB1, about 500 for DQA1, approximately 570 for DPA1, and around 430 for DPB1. Roughly 5 DR-DQ haplotypes were handled as single units for association and clustering because linkage in the cohort was strong. Among 300 to 500 genotyped donors of the cohort, an average of about 220,000 unique TCR beta nucleotide sequences was sequenced per donor, of which approximately 18% were non-productive. What the research found in general, with its limitations: Most TCR sequences were seen in very few donors, while some public TCRs were found in many individuals. The classifier was reported to diagnose cytomegalovirus status with high specificity and sensitivity in both the original cohort and the validation cohort. This cohort had only TCR beta chains sequenced, and the lack of alpha or paired-chain data limited which features could be detected. In an earlier analysis of about 600 of the donors, most TCR beta V segments appeared in productive rearrangements about 87% or about 30% of the time, broadly matching IMGT annotations. Some IMGT-functional V segments, including TRBV6-2 and TRBV6-3, could not be distinguished by the 87-base-pair reads and were therefore excluded. The study gave a list of 150 to 200 TCR beta chains associated with cytomegalovirus. A later analysis found that HLA-associated TCR beta chains were more clonally expanded and had lower generation probabilities than equally common non-associated chains. A group of highly shared sequence variants was considered likely to be a technical artifact of the sequencing pipeline. For the cohort, immune exposure information was limited to CMV serostatus. Several of the top co-occurrence clusters appeared to be linked to parvovirus B19, influenza, CMV and Epstein-Barr virus, according to a later analysis. The authors suggested that the approach could potentially be extended to other disease states and immunological phenotypes. Linkage disequilibrium might explain the correlated functional status among segregating V segments, but an unknown experimental factor could not be excluded. A further reported finding was that TCR beta sequences accurately predicted the HLA-A and HLA-B alleles for most subjects in the first cohort. The presence/absence analyses assumed that sequencing depth was roughly uniform across donors, and that assumption may not be true. Because some donors lacked HLA typing at each locus, the association tests relied only on the typed subset. Assigning TCR associations to individual alleles was difficult when HLA alleles, especially DR and DQ, strongly co-occurred. Approximately 16 rarely observed V segments, including chromosome 9 orphons, were excluded from the earlier analysis of about 600 of the donors because counts were too low. Specific HLA alleles were associated with roughly 17,000 TCR beta sequences at a false discovery rate of 0.05 in a later analysis. In vitro tests confirmed that three of the cytomegalovirus-associated TCR beta chains recognize cytomegalovirus antigens. Compared with the 666-donor mean, donors in an Asian-associated ancestry cluster had fewer N-insertions in productive TCRs, according to a later genetic analysis. According to a later analysis, most CMV-associated TCR beta chains appeared to be HLA-restricted, and the HLA associations seemed to be driven largely by CMV exposure. A later analysis found that TCR association rates varied across HLA loci, with DRB1 alleles showing the most associated TCRs and HLA-C alleles the fewest. An association between a missense DCLRE1C variant and V-gene and J-gene trimming of TCR beta chains was found in a later genetic analysis and replicated in an independent cohort.

The method behind the library was the immunoSEQ multiplex PCR assay. For the multiplex PCR, a mixture combining 60 forward primers for TCR Vbeta segments and 13 reverse primers for TCR Jbeta segments was used. The CDR3 region of rearranged TCR beta genes was amplified from genomic DNA by a multiplex PCR assay. The amplified TCR beta libraries were sequenced on the Illumina HiSeq System as 87-base-pair reads. Per the authors' processing: A later analysis counted about 76 million unique TCR beta chains across the approximately 700 repertoires, and around 9.9 million of these chains were shared by at least two donors. Raw reads were error-corrected and collapsed into unique sequences by a nearest-neighbor algorithm in which closely related sequences were merged to remove PCR and sequencing errors. Alignment of CDR3 sequences to IMGT reference sequences was used to assign V, D and J gene segments. For a sequence to be retained, at least a six-nucleotide match to both a V gene segment and a J gene segment was required. A rearrangement was called productive if the CDR3 had no stop codons and remained in frame with V and J, and every other rearrangement was called non-productive. Following IMGT convention, CDR3 was defined as the stretch from the second conserved V-encoded cysteine up to the conserved J-encoded phenylalanine. In an earlier analysis of approximately 590 of the donors, sequences lacking an unambiguous match to a single V gene segment were excluded. In an earlier analysis of approximately 590 of the donors, V segments were called functional above 56.7% productive rearrangements and were called segregating when the between-donor standard deviation exceeded 5%. A statistical classification framework was built for diagnosing cytomegalovirus status from the catalog of TCR beta chain sequences. A later analysis assigned V and J genes by comparing TCR nucleotide sequences with IMGT/GENE-DB human TR gene sequences. Using the TCRdist pipeline, a later analysis assigned CDR3 sequences along with most-parsimonious VDJ recombination scenarios. In a later analysis, every TCR beta chain was defined by the combination of its CDR3 amino acid sequence and its V-gene family, and reads without a unique V-gene family were dropped. To address suspected cross-contamination and a sequencing artifact, a later analysis removed 592 highly shared, low-generation-probability nucleotide sequences. For each public chain, a later analysis derived a clonal expansion index from normalized ranks of inferred template counts within each repertoire. A later analysis computed generation probabilities with a VDJ recombination model fitted to out-of-frame rearrangements, and checked the results against IGoR. A later analysis scored TCR-TCR, TCR-HLA and TCR-CMV co-occurrence with hypergeometric tests, applying a repertoire-size bias correction to TCR pairs. False discovery rates were estimated in a later analysis by permuting HLA or CMV assignments 20 times. A later analysis grouped co-occurring TCRs with DBSCAN, adding TCRdist sequence similarity when clustering within HLA-allele-positive subsets. Co-occurrence clustering excluded repertoires with fewer than 30,000 or more than 120,000 public chains, plus five with anomalous nucleotide sharing. TCRdb provides this immuneACCESS table in a form limited to in-frame rearrangements. Some clones are lacking; in checked studies, under half of them reflect an unresolved V gene, and why the rest are absent is not known. Clone size and the V and J calls come from that table; the DNA yielded D and trimming. The sample table lists about 140,000 clones, 65% to 85% of them with a count of one. About 2.2% of the sample is in the top ten clones.

In total, 666 healthy bone marrow donors made up the cohort. All cohort members were sampled while nominally healthy, although unrecorded immune exposures were likely present. The donor was CMV seronegative and was included in the group of over 300 seronegative cohort members. Every donor gave a peripheral blood sample, and the peripheral blood mononuclear cells from that sample were used for TCR beta sequencing. Genomic DNA was extracted from the blood cell samples with the Qiagen DNeasy Blood Extraction Kit. Looking up the germline V gene (reference sequence) yields CDR1 LNHDA and CDR2 SQIVND. The CDR3 runs 14 residues from the cysteine to the phenylalanine. Here the CDR3 DNA is all that survives: 42 bases in frame from base 1. Here V drops 1 base and J drops 6 bases, and the junction holds 3 bases not matched to any gene. Comment on this clone: Its recognized antigen is unknown. No quality values exist for individual bases; no much larger clone is one base distant.

The receptor was derived from a man aged 50 or older in good health and CMV-seronegative. Sequenced input: PBMCs. The chain joins TRBV19 to TRBJ1-2, and TRBD1 aligns with 9 junction nucleotides. The nucleotides are TGTGCCAGTAGTATAGGGGGACAGGGTAATGGCTACACCTTC. Translated, this gives CASSIGGQGNGYTF.